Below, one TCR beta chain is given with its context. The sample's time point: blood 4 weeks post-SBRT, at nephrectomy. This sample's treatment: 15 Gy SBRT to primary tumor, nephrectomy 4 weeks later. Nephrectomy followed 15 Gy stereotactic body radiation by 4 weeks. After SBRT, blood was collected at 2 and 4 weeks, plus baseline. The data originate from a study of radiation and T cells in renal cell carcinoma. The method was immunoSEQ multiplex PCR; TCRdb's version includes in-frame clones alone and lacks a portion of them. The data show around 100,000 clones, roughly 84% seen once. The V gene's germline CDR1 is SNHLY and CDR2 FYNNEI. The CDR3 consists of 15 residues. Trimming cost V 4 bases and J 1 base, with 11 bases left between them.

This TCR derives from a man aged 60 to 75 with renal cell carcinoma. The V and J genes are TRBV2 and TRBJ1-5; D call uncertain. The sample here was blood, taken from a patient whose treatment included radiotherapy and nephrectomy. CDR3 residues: CASSVDGLSNQPQHF. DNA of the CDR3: TGTGCCAGCAGTGTGGATGGTCTAAGCAATCAGCCCCAGCATTTT.